This section outlines one T cell receptor (beta chain) sequence together with its context. This clone was observed at least ten times. There is no known antigen for this receptor. It has no much larger one-base neighbor in the sample; base qualities were not kept. CDR1 and CDR2, looked up from the germline V gene, are SNHLY and FYNNEI. Spanning cysteine to phenylalanine, the CDR3 consists of 12 amino acids. Solely the CDR3 DNA is kept, with 36 bases framed from the first base. V drops 8 bases and J drops 12 bases, leaving 16 bases in between. The sample originates from a study of blood T cell repertoires in COVID-19 (dated by TCRdb to about 2020). Background for the entire study: The collaborator samples originated in the United States, Italy and Spain and spanned the acute and convalescent phases of COVID-19. The prospective study material was composed of cDNA or gDNA derived from T cells, B-cell-depleted T cells, or PBMCs. The dataset comprised deeply sampled blood TCRbeta repertoires from subjects exposed to, actively infected with, or recovered from COVID-19. The repertoires were made available in a free public database intended to serve as a resource for research on the immune response to SARS-CoV-2. Samples came from the ongoing ImmuneRACE study (first 160 participants) plus 1,254 subjects from 6 global collaborators. A de-identified subject ID, COVID-19 status, age in years and sex were almost always included in the sample metadata. HLA class I and class II types, where available, came from metadata supplied by the sample provider rather than from assay-based typing. Results and caveats for the whole study, not just this receptor: The amount of clinical and demographic metadata varied by source and participant and was provided uncurated.

Each collaborating institution followed its own protocols to collect whole blood in K2EDTA tubes. For TCRbeta analysis, collaborator samples were shipped as frozen whole blood, as isolated PBMCs, or as DNA extracted from either sample type. TCRbeta CDR3 regions were amplified from genomic DNA using the immunoSEQ Assay, a bias-controlled multiplex PCR. In the source study's methods: Nucleated cell counts per sample were estimated from amplification of reference gene primers within the assay. To quantify the absolute abundance of each unique TCRbeta CDR3 rearrangement, sequence reads were collapsed and filtered. For each sample, productive Simpson clonality was calculated by taking the square root of Simpson's diversity index across productive rearrangements. TCRdb mirrors the immuneACCESS table, restricted to in-frame sequences. Some clones are absent from its copies; in checked studies, under half trace to an unresolved V gene, and the reason for the others is unknown. The DNA gave D and trimming, while V, J and clone size come from that table. The sample profile shows hundreds of thousands of clones; roughly three quarters of them were found once. The top ten hold around 4.1% of the sample.

The TCR sequence derives from a woman in her forties with active or convalescent COVID-19. The chain uses TRBV2 and TRBJ2-2; the D gene cannot be resolved reliably. The sequenced sample consisted of peripheral blood. CDR3 region: CASGVSPAQLFF. At the DNA level, the sequence is TGTGCCAGCGGAGTGAGCCCAGCACAGCTGTTTTTT.